One and the same sample provided the 25 T cell receptor beta chains below, sequenced in a study of cytomegalovirus exposure and HLA in healthy donors listed by TCRdb under 2017. The protocol used for the library was the immunoSEQ multiplex PCR assay. For the multiplex PCR, a mixture combining 60 forward primers for TCR Vbeta segments and 13 reverse primers for TCR Jbeta segments was used. What TCRdb holds here is the immuneACCESS table cut down to in-frame rearrangements. Part of the clones is not present; checked against another copy, under half of the missing clones reflect an unresolved V gene, and the others are unexplained. The sample table records about 130,000 clones; 75% to 90% of these occur just once. About 1.5% of the sample is in the top ten clones. Sequenced input: PBMCs. These receptors came from a man in his forties in good health and CMV-seronegative.

V and J are TRBV11-2 and TRBJ2-5; 15 bases are a match to TRBD2. This CDR3 spans 16 amino acids. Germline loops: CDR1 SGHAT, CDR2 FQNNGV. V was clipped by 5 bases and J by 4 bases; unmatched bases: 5. The chain's CDR3 is CASSTGTSGGTETQYF. Written as DNA, the CDR3 is TGTGCCAGCAGCACCGGGACTAGCGGGGGGACAGAGACCCAGTACTTC.

J is TRBJ2-1 and V is TRBV4-3, with 12 positions matching TRBD2. V shed 1 base and J 4 bases; nucleotides not matched to a gene: 5. The CDR3 spans 17 residues. The V gene's germline CDR1 is LGHNA and CDR2 YSLEER. The CDR3 nucleotides are TGCGCCAGCAGCCAAGGACTAGCGGGGGTACCTTACAATGAGCAGTTCTTC. Translation: CASSQGLAGVPYNEQFF.

V and J are TRBV5-1 and TRBJ2-5; TRBD1 matches at 7 bases. V was clipped by 4 bases and J by 2 bases; unmatched bases: 8. The germline V gene has CDR1 SGHRS and CDR2 YFSETQ. This CDR3 comprises 15 residues. CDR3 sequence: CASSGGTVSQETQYF. Here the CDR3 DNA reads TGCGCCAGCAGCGGTGGGACAGTTTCTCAAGAGACCCAGTACTTC.

The chain employs TRBV15 and TRBJ2-3, with TRBD2 as a possible D gene (7 bases). Between the trimmed V and J ends, which lost 0 bases and 2 bases, there was a span of 12 bases. CDR3 length: 16 residues. The germline CDR1 and CDR2 sequences are LNHNV and YYDKDF (reference sequence). CDR3 DNA: TGTGCCACCAGCAGAGAGCGCGGGGGCCCCACAGATACGCAGTATTTT. Its translation: CATSRERGGPTDTQYF.

V and J are TRBV19 and TRBJ2-3, with TRBD1 matching 8 bases. J lost 0 bases, V lost 5 bases, and 4 bases had no gene match. The germline gives CDR1 LNHDA, CDR2 SQIVND (reference sequence). The CDR3 is 15 amino acids. CDR3 protein: CASSPRTGSTDTQYF. In DNA, the CDR3 is TGTGCCAGTAGTCCCCGGACAGGGAGCACAGATACGCAGTATTTT.

The chain is built from TRBV11-3 and TRBJ2-3, with 9 bases identical to TRBD2. CDR1 and CDR2 from the germline V gene are SGHNT and YENEEA. This CDR3 comprises 17 residues. The junction had 6 bases not matched to a gene; V was cut back by 2 bases and J by 0 bases. The CDR3 is CASSLRTLAGSTDTQYF. The CDR3 DNA sequence: TGTGCCAGCAGCTTACGCACGCTAGCGGGGAGCACAGATACGCAGTATTTT.

As DNA, the CDR3 is TGTGCCAGCAGCTTAGTACAGGGCTCCTACAATGAGCAGTTCTTC. Translating it yields CASSLVQGSYNEQFF. V is TRBV7-2 and J is TRBJ2-1; possibly TRBD1 for D (6 bases). Looked up from germline, CDR1 is SGHTA and CDR2 is FQGNSA. V lost 1 base, J lost 0 bases, and 7 bases lay in between. The CDR3 has 15 amino acids.

The chain links TRBV7-3 to TRBJ2-1; TRBD1 agrees at 9 bases. V trimming: 5 bases; J trimming: 10 bases; junction bases outside the gene matches: 15. Germline loops: CDR1 SGHTA, CDR2 FQGTGA. The CDR3 is 16 residues long. CDR3 nucleotide sequence: TGTGCCAGCAGCCAGAAACCGGGACAGGGATTACAGGAGCAGTTCTTC. This gives the protein CASSQKPGQGLQEQFF.

The V and J genes are TRBV9 and TRBJ2-6; TRBD2 is a possible D gene (6 bases). Trimming stripped 4 bases from V and 0 bases from J, with 14 bases between. Germline-derived CDR1 and CDR2 are SGDLS and YYNGEE. The CDR3 runs to 17 residues. The CDR3 coding sequence is TGTGCCAGCAGCCCCCCGGAGGGACTCTCTGGGGCCAACGTCCTGACTTTC. Its translation is CASSPPEGLSGANVLTF.

This clone was picked up a small number of times. This specimen includes other DNA sequences encoding the same CDR3. This sequence joins TRBV7-2 and TRBJ1-1; possible D gene TRBD1, 5 bases. From germline, CDR1 is SGHTA and CDR2 FQGNSA. The CDR3 has 13 amino acids. Trimming took 5 bases from V and 1 from J, leaving 8 bases between them. In DNA form, the CDR3 reads TGTGCCAGCAGCCTTCAGGGGAACACTGAAGCTTTCTTT. As protein: CASSLQGNTEAFF.

This clone was seen a single time. For the CDR3, the DNA is TGTGCCAGTAGTATAATAGGGGACAGATCCTACGAGCAGTACTTC. Translation: CASSIIGDRSYEQYF. The V and J genes are TRBV19 and TRBJ2-7; 7 bases agree with TRBD1. From germline, CDR1 is LNHDA and CDR2 SQIVND (reference sequence). The CDR3 sequence is 15 residues long. The ends lost 2 bases at V and 1 base at J; junction bases unmatched: 5.

V and J are TRBV29-1 and TRBJ2-5; 7 bases match TRBD2. The DNA end is more similar to TRBJ2-7, so the J call may be wrong. CDR1 is SQVTM and CDR2 is ANQGSEA in the germline V gene. The CDR3 length is 14 residues. The CDR3 nucleotides are TGCAGCGTTGGGCCGCGGCGGGGGACCTACGAGCAGTACTTC. Translating it yields CSVGPRRGTYEQYF.

The rearrangement joins TRBV15 to TRBJ2-1, with TRBD2 identical over 12 bases. Germline CDR1 reads LNHNV; CDR2 reads YYDKDF (reference sequence). CDR3 length: 15 residues. After removal of 5 bases from V and 7 bases from J, the junction contained 6 bases not matched to a gene. The CDR3 DNA reads as TGTGCCACCAGCGGTACTAGCGGGAGGATGAATGAGCAGTTCTTC. Protein sequence: CATSGTSGRMNEQFF.

This clone appeared once. The V and J genes are TRBV15 and TRBJ1-5, with a weak D call TRBD1 (5 bases). This CDR3 is built from 16 residues. CDR1 is LNHNV, CDR2 YYDKDF, per germline (reference sequence). Trimming shortened V by 2 bases and J by 4 bases, and 15 bases separated the two germline ends. The CDR3 protein is CATSRPGTGGNQPQHF. Here the CDR3 DNA reads TGTGCCACCAGCAGACCCGGGACGGGGGGAAATCAGCCCCAGCATTTT.

V and J are TRBV5-6 and TRBJ2-7; 9 bases are shared with TRBD2. The V and J ends lost 4 bases and 2 bases, in that order; junction bases with no gene match: 10. This CDR3 is 16 amino acids long. Germline CDR1 SGHDT, CDR2 YYEEEE. The CDR3 loop is CASSTQGAGGPYEQYF. The DNA of the CDR3 is TGTGCCAGCAGCACCCAAGGGGCGGGAGGGCCCTACGAGCAGTACTTC.

This clone was detected once. Within the sample, other DNA sequences also encode this same CDR3. The chain recombines TRBV9 with TRBJ1-2; 10 positions agree with TRBD1. This CDR3 has 14 residues. Germline CDR1 is SGDLS and CDR2 is YYNGEE. V lost 0 bases and J lost 6; bases outside the gene matches: 2. The CDR3 reads CASSVVGQGDGYTF. Written as DNA, the CDR3 is TGTGCCAGCAGCGTAGTAGGACAGGGGGATGGCTACACCTTC.

The chain recombines TRBV5-4 with TRBJ1-3; 8 bases map to TRBD1. Germline V gene lookup returns CDR1 SGHNT and CDR2 YYREEE (reference sequence). The V gene end was trimmed by 3 bases and the J gene end by 0 bases; junction bases not matched to a gene: 5. The CDR3 runs 16 residues. The CDR3 loop is CASSSPTGGSGNTIYF. In DNA form, the CDR3 reads TGTGCCAGCAGCTCACCCACAGGGGGCTCTGGAAACACCATATATTTT.

The chain couples TRBV5-6 to TRBJ2-5; D is possibly TRBD1 (7 bases). Matching the DNA end better, TRBJ2-7 makes the J call doubtful. From germline, CDR1 is SGHDT and CDR2 YYEEEE. The CDR3 sequence is 16 residues long. The CDR3 DNA sequence: TGTGCCAGCAGCTTGGTTGGCAGGGGGGCAATCGACGAGCAGTACTTC. Protein: CASSLVGRGAIDEQYF.

V gene TRBV7-2 combines with J gene TRBJ2-7; the match to TRBD1 covers 8 bases. V was pared by 5 bases and J by 6 bases, with 6 bases of the junction left unmatched. The CDR3 runs 13 residues. Germline CDR1 reads SGHTA; CDR2 reads FQGNSA. In DNA form, the CDR3 reads TGTGCCAGCAGCACTTACAGGGGGAGCGAGCAGTACTTC. Protein sequence: CASSTYRGSEQYF.

V is TRBV11-2 and J is TRBJ1-4, with unresolved D. The CDR3 length is 14 residues. CDR1 is SGHAT, CDR2 FQNNGV, per germline. Trimming stripped 3 bases from V and 3 bases from J, with 8 bases between. The CDR3 sequence is CASSFGVSNEKLFF. The CDR3 bases are TGTGCCAGCAGCTTCGGGGTCTCTAATGAAAAACTGTTTTTT.

The genes are TRBV14 and TRBJ1-2; D ambiguous. Trimming cost V 4 bases and J 8 bases, with 17 bases left between them. This CDR3 has 14 residues. Germline V lookup: CDR1 SGHDN, CDR2 FVKESK. CDR3 sequence (DNA): TGTGCCAGCAGCCCCGAGGGTCCTTCGGGCGGCTACACCTTC. Residues: CASSPEGPSGGYTF.

In its sample, this clone was seen once. The chain has TRBV11-2 and TRBJ1-1; D is undetermined. Germline CDR1 is SGHAT and CDR2 is FQNNGV. CDR3 length: 14 residues. Trimming shortened V by 5 bases and J by 4 bases, and 14 bases separated the two germline ends. The CDR3 region is CASSPSTRGTEAFF. CDR3 sequence (DNA): TGTGCCAGCAGCCCCTCGACTCGGGGCACTGAAGCTTTCTTT.

The V and J genes are TRBV18 and TRBJ2-6; perhaps TRBD1 as D (5 bases). Trimming removed 2 bases from V and 2 bases from J, with 13 bases in between. CDR1 KGHSH and CDR2 LQKENI come from the germline V gene. This CDR3 comprises 17 residues. The CDR3 protein is CASSPSQLGPGANVLTF. CDR3 coding DNA: TGTGCCAGCTCACCATCTCAGTTGGGGCCTGGGGCCAACGTCCTGACTTTC.

The chain links TRBV5-6 to TRBJ2-7; 8 nucleotides line up with TRBD1. The CDR3 length is 14 residues. Germline CDR1 SGHDT, CDR2 YYEEEE. V lost 3 bases, J lost 5 bases, and 7 bases stayed unmatched. In DNA form, the CDR3 reads TGTGCCAGCAGCTACGACAGGGGAGTGAACGAGCAGTACTTC. Protein product: CASSYDRGVNEQYF.

The chain carries TRBV6-1 and TRBJ2-1; 8 bases are shared with TRBD2. CDR3 length: 17 amino acids. Germline lookup yields CDR1 MNHNS and CDR2 SASEGT. The ends lost 1 base at V and 4 bases at J; junction bases unmatched: 9. CDR3 amino acids: CASSEEGAGAPYNEQFF. CDR3 coding DNA: TGTGCCAGCAGTGAAGAGGGAGCGGGAGCCCCTTACAATGAGCAGTTCTTC.